The 27 T cell receptor beta chains given below trace back to one sample, sequenced in a study of T cells in Graves' hyperthyroidism and ophthalmopathy. Authors of the study amplified TCR beta CDR3 regions from RNA transcripts. In the first-round RT-PCR of the TCR CDR3, the HTBI primer set was used. TCRdb reprocessed the multiplex PCR reads with MiXCR, giving one entry per CDR3 protein. The sample lists 530,000 or so distinct CDR3 sequences, around 46% occurring once. Input material: peripheral blood or thyroid tissue (not recorded which). The receptors originated from a woman aged 18-29 years with Graves' hyperthyroidism.

This clonotype occurred once. Germline is not matched at one junction end, which may reflect a read error. The V and J genes are TRBV4-3 and TRBJ2-2; maybe TRBD2 (5 bases). Germline assignment: CDR1 LGHNA and CDR2 YSLEER. The CDR3 has 17 amino acids. This chain's CDR3 is CASSQISWGPNTGELSF. CDR3 coding DNA: TGCGCCAGCAGCCAAATCTCTTGGGGTCCGAACACCGGGGAGCTGTCTTTT.

Remarks on this clonotype: A much larger clone lies a single base off, so this may be a read error. V is TRBV19 and J is TRBJ2-7; TRBD2 agrees at 10 bases. Looked up from germline, CDR1 is LNHDA and CDR2 is SQIVND (reference sequence). The CDR3 runs to 15 residues. CDR3 residues: CASSTTSGYSYVQYF. The CDR3 nucleotides are TGTGCCAGTAGTACGACTAGCGGGTATTCCTACGTGCAGTACTTC.

Many counts were recorded for this clonotype. The V gene is TRBV20-1, the J gene TRBJ1-1; D may be TRBD1 (6 bases). V was pared by 2 bases and J by 4 bases, with 8 bases between. This CDR3 has 12 residues. CDR1 DFQATT and CDR2 SNEGSKA come from the germline V gene (reference sequence). CDR3: CSARRGGTEAFF. The CDR3 DNA follows: TGCAGTGCTAGAAGGGGGGGCACTGAAGCTTTCTTT.

This clonotype was observed at least ten times. V is TRBV19 and J is TRBJ2-2; possibly TRBD1 or TRBD2 for D (5 bases each). Germline CDR1 and CDR2: LNHDA and SQIVND (reference sequence). The V and J ends lost 5 bases and 7 bases respectively, with 20 bases between them. The CDR3 sequence is 16 residues long. CDR3 in DNA: TGTGCCAGTAGTGCTTTCGCCACCGATGGGGGCGGGGAGCTGTTTTTT. The encoded protein is CASSAFATDGGGELFF.

This clonotype was seen ten or more times. V is TRBV30 and J is TRBJ1-2; 7 bases are shared with TRBD1. V shed 0 bases, J shed 6 bases, and the junction held 4 bases outside the gene matches. This CDR3 is 13 amino acids long. The germline V gene has CDR1 GTSNPN and CDR2 SVGIG (reference sequence). DNA for the CDR3: TGTGCCTGGAGTGTAAGACAGGGTGATGGCTACACCTTC. Protein product: CAWSVRQGDGYTF.

This clonotype has a handful of counts. Sequence at one end of the junction differs from germline and may be a read error. V usage is TRBV6-5 and J usage is TRBJ2-6; perhaps D is TRBD1 or TRBD2 (5 bases each). This CDR3 comprises 13 residues. The germline V gene has CDR1 MNHEY and CDR2 SVGAGI. Here the CDR3 reads CASSYSGDNVLTF. As DNA, the CDR3 is TGTGCCAGCAGTTACTCGGGGGACAACGTCCTGACTTTC.

The chain joins TRBV28 to TRBJ1-1; 11 positions agree with TRBD1. CDR1 and CDR2 (germline): MDHEN, SYDVKM. This CDR3 comprises 13 residues. V shed 4 bases and J 11 bases; nucleotides not matched to a gene: 6. Here the CDR3 reads CASSSDRGRGAFF. The CDR3 DNA is TGTGCCAGCAGTTCGGACAGGGGGCGCGGGGCTTTCTTT.

In DNA form, the CDR3 reads TGTGCCAGCGGGAGGAGTACCGGGGAGCTGTTTTTT. Protein sequence: CASGRSTGELFF. The rearrangement uses TRBV2 and TRBJ2-2; D possibly corresponds to TRBD2 (6 bases). V gave up 8 bases and J gave up 5 bases, with 9 bases separating them. This CDR3 is 12 amino acids long. Germline V lookup: CDR1 SNHLY, CDR2 FYNNEI.

The J gene is TRBJ1-5, the V gene TRBV15, with D maybe TRBD1 (6 bases). V was shortened by 5 bases and J by 4 bases, with 21 bases between the two germline ends. The CDR3 runs 17 residues. Germline V gene sequence: CDR1 LNHNV, CDR2 YYDKDF (reference sequence). For the CDR3, the DNA is TGTGCCACCAGCGTACGCGCTTCGACACAGGGAAATCAGCCCCAGCATTTT. Its translation is CATSVRASTQGNQPQHF.

The gene calls are TRBV29-1 and TRBJ2-7, with no clear D. The germline V gene encodes CDR1 SQVTM and CDR2 ANQGSEA. The CDR3 is 14 residues long. The V gene lost 1 base and the J gene lost 0 bases, with 10 bases spanning the gap. DNA for the CDR3: TGCAGCGTTGAAGTAGTGGGGTCCTCCTACGAGCAGTACTTC. It codes for CSVEVVGSSYEQYF.

This clonotype showed up just once. The V gene is TRBV29-1, the J gene TRBJ1-3, with a possible D match to TRBD1 (6 bases). Germline CDR1 and CDR2: SQVTM and ANQGSEA. V lost 2 bases, J lost 8 bases, and 13 bases lay in between. The CDR3 contains 13 residues. This CDR3 reads CSVETGSVDTIYF. The CDR3 DNA reads TGCAGCGTTGAAACAGGGTCCGTCGACACCATATATTTT.

This chain joins TRBV20-1 and TRBJ1-1, with 8 nucleotides matching TRBD1. This CDR3 region has 17 residues. Trimming at V came to 1 base and at J to 1 base, leaving 11 bases not matched to a gene. Germline CDR1 and CDR2: DFQATT and SNEGSKA (reference sequence). The CDR3 DNA follows: TGCAGTGCTAGAGTACAGGGGGAGGCCGCTGGGAACACTGAAGCTTTCTTT. It specifies CSARVQGEAAGNTEAFF.

This clonotype was detected a few times. The V call is TRBV24-1, the J call TRBJ2-1, with D perhaps matching TRBD2 (5 bases). The V end lost 2 bases, the J end lost 4 bases, and 11 bases lay between the germline ends. Germline lookup yields CDR1 KGHDR and CDR2 SFDVKD. The CDR3 is 15 amino acids. The CDR3 is CATSDSGKPYNEQFF. The CDR3 DNA follows: TGTGCCACCAGTGATTCCGGGAAGCCTTACAATGAGCAGTTCTTC.

Turning to this clonotype: The junction shows a germline mismatch at one end, possibly a read error. The chain uses TRBV7-9 and TRBJ1-4; tentative D call: TRBD1 (6 bases). The CDR3 has 22 amino acids. Germline CDR1 SEHNR, CDR2 FQNEAQ (reference sequence). The CDR3 reads CASSSDPGGGTDTRTDNEKLFF. The CDR3 coding sequence is TGCGCCAGCAGCTCCGACCCGGGGGGAGGCACAGATACGCGGACAGATAATGAAAAACTGTTTTTT.

This clonotype was recorded many times. This chain connects TRBV7-6 to TRBJ1-3, with D unresolved. With 0 bases removed from V and 5 bases from J, the gap between germline ends came to 11 bases. The CDR3 has 15 amino acids. Germline assignment: CDR1 SGHVS and CDR2 FNYEAQ. CDR3 residues: CASSLAGRSRNTIYF. The CDR3 DNA sequence: TGTGCCAGCAGCTTAGCGGGGAGGAGCAGAAACACCATATATTTT. The full variable domain, with the rest looked up from reference TRBV7-6 and TRBJ1-3, is GAGVSQSPRYKVTKRGQDVALRCDPISGHVSLYWYRQALGQGPEFLTYFNYEAQQDKSGLPNDRFSAERPEGSISTLTIQRTEQRDSAMYRCASSLAGRSRNTIYFGEGSWLTVV.

This clonotype was seen many times. J is TRBJ1-6 and V is TRBV6-6, with 9 positions matching TRBD1. The germline gives CDR1 MNHNY, CDR2 SVGAGI (reference sequence). The V gene end was trimmed by 5 bases and the J gene end by 8 bases; junction bases not matched to a gene: 7. CDR3 length equals 15 residues. CDR3 amino acids: CASSGPGQGYSPLHF. CDR3 in DNA: TGTGCCAGCAGTGGACCGGGACAGGGATATTCACCCCTCCACTTT.

Many counts were recorded for this clonotype. This rearrangement joins TRBV7-3 to TRBJ2-7; D ambiguous. The CDR3 is 13 residues long. V lost 0 bases to trimming and J lost 2 bases, with 5 bases between them. CDR1 is SGHTA, CDR2 FQGTGA, per germline. The DNA of the CDR3 is TGTGCCAGCAGCTTAACACGTACCTACGAGCAGTACTTC. Its protein product is CASSLTRTYEQYF. Together with reference TRBV7-3 and TRBJ2-7, the CDR3 gives the full variable domain: GAGVSQTPSNKVTEKGKYVELRCDPISGHTALYWYRQSLGQGPEFLIYFQGTGAADDSGLPNDRFFAVRPEGSVSTLKIQRTERGDSAVYLCASSLTRTYEQYFGPGTRLTVT.

A note on this clonotype: At one end the junction does not follow the germline gene, possibly because of a read error. The gene calls are TRBV24-1 and TRBJ2-2; 12 nucleotides align to TRBD2. Per germline, CDR1 KGHDR and CDR2 SFDVKD. This CDR3 is 14 amino acids long. CDR3 in amino acids: CATSDQRTSGKLFF. The CDR3 DNA reads TGTGCCACCAGTGACCAAAGGACTAGCGGGAAGCTGTTTTTT.

CDR3 sequence reads: CASRDRTGIGYTIYF. CDR3 bases: TGTGCCAGCAGAGACAGGACGGGGATTGGCTACACCATATATTTT. The rearrangement links TRBV6-6 to TRBJ1-3; weak D call: TRBD1 (6 bases). Trimming left V 6 bases short and J 8 bases short, with 20 bases between. The CDR3 runs 15 residues. Germline assignment: CDR1 MNHNY and CDR2 SVGAGI (reference sequence).

This clonotype has more than one count but fewer than ten. The V and J genes are TRBV20-1 and TRBJ2-7; possible D gene TRBD2, 5 bases. The J call may be mistaken, given a closer DNA end match to TRBJ2-1. Germline loops: CDR1 DFQATT, CDR2 SNEGSKA (reference sequence). The CDR3 loop spans 13 amino acids. In DNA, the CDR3 is TGCAGTGCTAGAGGCCGGGAATACGTTGAGCAGTTCTTC. It translates to CSARGREYVEQFF.

V and J are TRBV7-9 and TRBJ1-3; TRBD1 might be the D (5 bases). V was trimmed by 1 base and J by 8 bases, leaving 18 bases between them. Germline values: CDR1 SEHNR, CDR2 FQNEAQ (reference sequence). The length of the CDR3 is 16 residues. The CDR3 here is CASSLGALGAGYTIYF. CDR3 nucleotide sequence: TGTGCCAGCAGCTTAGGCGCCCTAGGGGCTGGCTACACCATATATTTT.

CDR3 DNA sequence: TGCGCCAGCAGCATCGTTCGCAATGAGCAGTTCTTC. Protein product: CASSIVRNEQFF. V is TRBV4-1 and J is TRBJ2-1; D ambiguous. Trimming stripped 5 bases from V and 6 bases from J, with 8 bases between. The CDR3 has 12 residues. Germline assignment: CDR1 MGHRA and CDR2 YSYEKL.

This clonotype was counted at least ten times. The rearrangement uses TRBV6-5 and TRBJ1-1; 8 nucleotides align to TRBD1. The CDR3 covers 14 residues. Trimming at V came to 6 bases and at J to 10 bases, leaving 13 bases not matched to a gene. Germline V lookup: CDR1 MNHEY, CDR2 SVGAGI. Written as DNA, the CDR3 is TGTGCCAGCAGGGAAGGTCGGGACAGGTCGAGAGCTTTCTTT. Encoded protein: CASREGRDRSRAFF.

The CDR3 DNA sequence: TGTGCCAGCAGTTACCCTGAGGGATGGAGCGAGACCCAGTACTTC. Its translation: CASSYPEGWSETQYF. This chain uses TRBV25-1 with TRBJ2-5, with D possibly matching TRBD2 (5 bases). The CDR3 runs 15 residues. Germline CDR1 MGHDK, CDR2 SYGVNS. V was pared by 5 bases and J by 5 bases, with 18 bases between.

This clonotype occurred many times. The genes are TRBV12-3 or TRBV12-4 and TRBJ1-3; perhaps TRBD1 as D (5 bases). The CDR3 contains 14 residues. Trimming removed 8 bases at V and 0 bases at J, with 11 bases between. CDR3 coding DNA: TGTGCCAGCCGAGTGGGGGTCTCTGGAAACACCATATATTTT. This sequence encodes CASRVGVSGNTIYF.

This clonotype was observed many times. This chain connects TRBV7-9 to TRBJ2-6, with D possibly TRBD1 on 6 matching bases. Germline V CDR1 and CDR2: SEHNR, FQNEAQ (reference sequence). With 11 bases removed from V and 3 bases from J, the gap between germline ends came to 23 bases. The CDR3 sequence is 17 residues long. DNA of the CDR3: TGTGCCCTCAGCTCGGGGAAAACAGGGCTTGGGGCCAACGTCCTGACTTTC. Translation: CALSSGKTGLGANVLTF.

This clonotype was counted many times. The J gene is TRBJ2-2, the V gene TRBV7-9; TRBD2 agrees at 12 bases. CDR3 length equals 16 residues. V gave up 4 bases and J gave up 7 bases; unmatched junction bases: 7. Germline V CDR1 and CDR2: SEHNR, FQNEAQ (reference sequence). The CDR3 spells CASSYRLAGVGGELFF. In DNA form, the CDR3 reads TGTGCCAGCAGCTACCGACTAGCGGGAGTAGGCGGGGAGCTGTTTTTT.